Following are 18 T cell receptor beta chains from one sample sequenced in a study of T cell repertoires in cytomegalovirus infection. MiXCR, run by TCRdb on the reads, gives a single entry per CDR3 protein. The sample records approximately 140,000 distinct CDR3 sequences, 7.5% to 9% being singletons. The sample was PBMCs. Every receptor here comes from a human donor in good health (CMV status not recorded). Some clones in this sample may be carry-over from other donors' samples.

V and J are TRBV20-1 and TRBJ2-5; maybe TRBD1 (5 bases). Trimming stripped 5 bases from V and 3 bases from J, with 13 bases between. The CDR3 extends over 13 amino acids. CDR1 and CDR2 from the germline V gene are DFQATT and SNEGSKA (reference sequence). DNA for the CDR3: TGCAGTGCTCGCTACAGGAGTGAAGAGACCCAGTACTTC. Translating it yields CSARYRSEETQYF.

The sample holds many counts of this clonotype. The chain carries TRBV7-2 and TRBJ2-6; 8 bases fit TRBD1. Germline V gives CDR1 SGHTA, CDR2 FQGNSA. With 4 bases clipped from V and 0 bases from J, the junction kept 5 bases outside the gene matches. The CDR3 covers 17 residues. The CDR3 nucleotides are TGTGCCAGCAGCTCTGACAGGGGTCTCTCTGGGGCCAACGTCCTGACTTTC. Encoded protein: CASSSDRGLSGANVLTF.

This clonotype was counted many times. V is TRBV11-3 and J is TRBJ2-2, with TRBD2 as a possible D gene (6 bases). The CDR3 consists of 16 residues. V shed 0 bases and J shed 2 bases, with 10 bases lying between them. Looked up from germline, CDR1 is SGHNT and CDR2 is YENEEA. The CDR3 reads CASSLERGLNTGELFF. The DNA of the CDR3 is TGTGCCAGCAGCTTAGAGCGGGGCTTAAACACCGGGGAGCTGTTTTTT.

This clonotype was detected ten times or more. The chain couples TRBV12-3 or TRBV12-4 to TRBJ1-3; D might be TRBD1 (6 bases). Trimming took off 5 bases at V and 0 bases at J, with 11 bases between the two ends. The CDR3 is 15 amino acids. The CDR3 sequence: CASSPQGHSGNTIYF. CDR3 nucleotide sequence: TGTGCCAGCAGTCCACAGGGTCACTCTGGAAACACCATATATTTT.

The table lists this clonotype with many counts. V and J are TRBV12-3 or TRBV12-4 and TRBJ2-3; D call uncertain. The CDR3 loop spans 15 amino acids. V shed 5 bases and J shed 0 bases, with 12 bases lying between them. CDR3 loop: CASSQDTSSTDTQYF. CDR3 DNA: TGTGCCAGCAGTCAAGACACCTCTAGCACAGATACGCAGTATTTT.

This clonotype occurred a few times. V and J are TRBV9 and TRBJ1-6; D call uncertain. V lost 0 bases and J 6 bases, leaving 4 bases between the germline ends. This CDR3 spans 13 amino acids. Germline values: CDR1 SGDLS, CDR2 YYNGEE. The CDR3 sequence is CASSVGGNSPLHF. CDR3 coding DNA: TGTGCCAGCAGCGTAGGAGGTAATTCACCCCTCCACTTT.

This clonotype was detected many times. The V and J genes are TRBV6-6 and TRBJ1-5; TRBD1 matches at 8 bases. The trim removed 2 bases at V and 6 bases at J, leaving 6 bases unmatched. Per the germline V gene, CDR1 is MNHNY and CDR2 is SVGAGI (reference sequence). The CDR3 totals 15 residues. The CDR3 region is CASSYTGQGGQPQHF. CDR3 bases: TGTGCCAGCAGTTACACTGGACAGGGAGGTCAGCCCCAGCATTTT.

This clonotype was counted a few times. In nucleotides, the CDR3 is TGTGCCAGCAGCCCGCAGACAGGTCTAAGGCGGGACACTGAAGCTTTCTTT. Its translation: CASSPQTGLRRDTEAFF. The chain links TRBV7-9 to TRBJ1-1, with D perhaps matching TRBD1 (6 bases). V was trimmed by 5 bases and J by 3 bases, leaving 22 bases between them. Germline V CDR1 and CDR2: SEHNR, FQNEAQ (reference sequence). The CDR3 is made up of 17 amino acids.

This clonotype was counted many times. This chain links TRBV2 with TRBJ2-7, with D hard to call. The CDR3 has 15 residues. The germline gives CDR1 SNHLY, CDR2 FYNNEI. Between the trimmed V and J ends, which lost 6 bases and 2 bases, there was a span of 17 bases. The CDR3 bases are TGTGCCAGCAGGGAATGGGCAACTCAACCCTACGAGCAGTACTTC. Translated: CASREWATQPYEQYF.

In DNA form, the CDR3 reads TGCGCCAGCAGCGATCCGGGACTAGCAGACAATGAGCAGTTCTTC. Encoded protein: CASSDPGLADNEQFF. The chain combines TRBV5-1 with TRBJ2-1; 9 bases line up with TRBD2. The germline gives CDR1 SGHRS, CDR2 YFSETQ. The CDR3 runs 15 residues. V lost 4 bases, J lost 5 bases, and 7 bases stayed unmatched.

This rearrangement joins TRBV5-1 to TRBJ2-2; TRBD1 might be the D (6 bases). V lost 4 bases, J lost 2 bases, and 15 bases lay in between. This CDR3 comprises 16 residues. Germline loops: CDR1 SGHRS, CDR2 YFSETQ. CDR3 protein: CASSVTGTSNTGELFF. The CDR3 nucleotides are TGCGCCAGCAGCGTCACCGGGACATCTAACACCGGGGAGCTGTTTTTT.

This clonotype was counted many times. CDR3 protein: CSARDGEGPGATFF. CDR3 coding DNA: TGCAGTGCTAGAGATGGGGAGGGACCCGGGGCGACTTTCTTT. The rearrangement joins TRBV20-1 to TRBJ1-1, with a tentative D call TRBD1 (5 bases). The V gene's germline CDR1 is DFQATT and CDR2 SNEGSKA (reference sequence). Trimming took off 0 bases at V and 12 bases at J, with 20 bases between the two ends. This CDR3 is 14 amino acids long.

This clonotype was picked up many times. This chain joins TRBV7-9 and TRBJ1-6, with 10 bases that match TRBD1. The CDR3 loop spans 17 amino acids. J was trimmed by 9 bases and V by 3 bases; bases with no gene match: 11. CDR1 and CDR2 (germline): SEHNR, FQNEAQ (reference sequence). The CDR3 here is CASSFHERQGASSPLHF. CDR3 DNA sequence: TGTGCCAGCAGCTTCCATGAACGACAGGGGGCTAGTTCACCCCTCCACTTT.

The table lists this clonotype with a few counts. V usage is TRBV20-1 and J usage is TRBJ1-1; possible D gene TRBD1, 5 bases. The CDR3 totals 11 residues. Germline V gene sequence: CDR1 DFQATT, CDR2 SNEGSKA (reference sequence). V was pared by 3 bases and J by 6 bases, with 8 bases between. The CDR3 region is CSASRGPEAFF. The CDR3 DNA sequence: TGCAGTGCTAGTAGGGGCCCTGAAGCTTTCTTT.

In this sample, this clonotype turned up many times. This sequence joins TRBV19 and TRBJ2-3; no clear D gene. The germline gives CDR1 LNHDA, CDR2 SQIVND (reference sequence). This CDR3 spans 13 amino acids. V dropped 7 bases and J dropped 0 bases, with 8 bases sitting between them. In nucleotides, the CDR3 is TGTGCCAGTACCCCACCAAGCACAGATACGCAGTATTTT. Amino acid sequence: CASTPPSTDTQYF.

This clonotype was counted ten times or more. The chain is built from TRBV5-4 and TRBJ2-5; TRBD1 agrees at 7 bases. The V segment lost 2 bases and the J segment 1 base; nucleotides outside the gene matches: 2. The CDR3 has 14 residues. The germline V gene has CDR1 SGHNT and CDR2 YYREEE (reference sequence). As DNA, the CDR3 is TGTGCCAGCAGCTTTGGACAGGCCCAAGAGACCCAGTACTTC. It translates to CASSFGQAQETQYF.

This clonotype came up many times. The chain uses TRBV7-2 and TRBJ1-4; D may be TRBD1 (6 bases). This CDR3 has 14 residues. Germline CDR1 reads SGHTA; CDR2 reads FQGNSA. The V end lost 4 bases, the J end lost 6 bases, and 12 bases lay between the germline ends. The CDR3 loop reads CASSSQGKDEKLFF. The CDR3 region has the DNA TGTGCCAGCAGCTCCCAGGGGAAGGATGAAAAACTGTTTTTT. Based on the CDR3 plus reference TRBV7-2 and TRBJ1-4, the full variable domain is GAGVSQSPSNKVTEKGKDVELRCDPISGHTALYWYRQSLGQGLEFLIYFQGNSAPDKSGLPSDRFSAERTGGSVSTLTIQRTQQEDSAVYLCASSSQGKDEKLFFGSGTQLSVL.

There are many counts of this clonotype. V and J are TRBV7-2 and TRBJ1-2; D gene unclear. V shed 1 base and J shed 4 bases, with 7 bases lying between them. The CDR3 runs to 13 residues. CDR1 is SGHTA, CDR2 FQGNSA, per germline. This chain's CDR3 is CASSLGQVYGYTF. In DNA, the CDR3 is TGTGCCAGCAGCTTAGGCCAGGTCTATGGCTACACCTTC.